The present entry profiles one T cell receptor beta chain with its context. The data were taken from a study of blood T cell repertoires in COVID-19. The method was immunoSEQ multiplex PCR; TCRdb's version includes in-frame clones alone and lacks a portion of them. The sample shows some 300,000 clones, around 90% of them seen only once. Trimming cost V 6 bases and J 2 bases; bases outside gene matches: 8. The CDR3 is 15 amino acids. Germline CDR1 is SGHDT and CDR2 is YYEEEE. This clonotype was sampled from a woman in her 40s with COVID-19, enrolled during active disease. What was sequenced was peripheral blood. The genes are TRBV5-6 and TRBJ2-7; 10 bases agree with TRBD2. CDR3 region: CASNSGSGRAYEQYF. In DNA, the CDR3 is TGTGCCAGCAACAGCGGAAGCGGGAGGGCCTACGAGCAGTACTTC.